What follows describes a single TCR beta chain. Germline V gives CDR1 SGHAT, CDR2 FQNNGV. The CDR3 totals 16 residues. Deletions cut 4 bases from V and 2 bases from J, with 16 bases between. The repertoire was sequenced with immunoSEQ multiplex PCR; TCRdb's copy has only in-frame clones and lacks some. The table has 140,000 or so clones, 92% seen once. The sample comes from a study of T cell responses to AZD1222 COVID-19 vaccine. The sequence was obtained from an adult in good health. The V gene is TRBV11-2, the J gene TRBJ2-3; D possibly corresponds to TRBD1 (5 bases). Specimen: peripheral blood, collected on day 0 of AZD1222 vaccination. In DNA form, the CDR3 reads TGTGCCAGCAGCTCTCAGGGTAAGGGGTCCACAGATACGCAGTATTTT. The encoded protein is CASSSQGKGSTDTQYF.